This T cell receptor beta chain was captured by sequencing in a study of OX40 agonist ivuxolimab in advanced cancers. Profiled with immunoSEQ multiplex PCR; TCRdb holds only in-frame clones, not every one. This sample has around 50,000 clones, with nearly 90% found just once. Per germline, CDR1 SGHRS and CDR2 YFSETQ. The junction had 5 bases not matched to a gene; V was cut back by 3 bases and J by 1 base. The CDR3 loop spans 15 amino acids. This receptor was identified in an adult with an advanced solid tumor such as melanoma, head and neck, liver or kidney cancer. The chain links TRBV5-1 to TRBJ1-1; 8 bases line up with TRBD1. This specimen consisted of CD4+ or CD8+ T cells sorted from blood, obtained in a trial of the OX40 agonist ivuxolimab. The DNA for the CDR3 is TGCGCCAGCAGCTACGGGGGGACAGGGAACACTGAAGCTTTCTTT. It specifies CASSYGGTGNTEAFF.